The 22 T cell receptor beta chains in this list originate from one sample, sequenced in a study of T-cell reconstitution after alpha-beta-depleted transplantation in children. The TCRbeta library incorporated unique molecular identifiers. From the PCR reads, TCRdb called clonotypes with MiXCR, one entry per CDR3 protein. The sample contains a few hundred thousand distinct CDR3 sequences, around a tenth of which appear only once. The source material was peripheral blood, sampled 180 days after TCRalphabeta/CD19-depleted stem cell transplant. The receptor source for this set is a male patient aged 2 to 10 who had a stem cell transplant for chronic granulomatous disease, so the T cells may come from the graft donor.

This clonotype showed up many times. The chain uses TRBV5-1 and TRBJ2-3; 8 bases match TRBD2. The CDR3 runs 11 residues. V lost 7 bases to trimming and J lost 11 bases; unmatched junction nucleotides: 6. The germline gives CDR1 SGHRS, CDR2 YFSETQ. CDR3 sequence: CASRGLAEQYF. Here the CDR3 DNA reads TGCGCCAGCCGAGGACTAGCAGAGCAGTATTTT.

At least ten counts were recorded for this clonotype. CDR3 in DNA: TGCGCCAGCAGCTTGATTGGAGGGCCCTACAATGAGCAGTTCTTC. Amino acids: CASSLIGGPYNEQFF. The chain couples TRBV5-1 to TRBJ2-1; D might be TRBD2 (6 bases). The CDR3 covers 15 residues. Germline CDR1 SGHRS, CDR2 YFSETQ. V lost 1 base and J 2 bases, leaving 10 bases between the germline ends. Looking up the rest from reference TRBV5-1 and TRBJ2-1 gives the full variable domain: KAGVTQTPRYLIKTRGQQVTLSCSPISGHRSVSWYQQTPGQGLQFLFEYFSETQRNKGNFPGRFSGRQFSNSRSEMNVSTLELGDSALYLCASSLIGGPYNEQFFGPGTRLTVL.

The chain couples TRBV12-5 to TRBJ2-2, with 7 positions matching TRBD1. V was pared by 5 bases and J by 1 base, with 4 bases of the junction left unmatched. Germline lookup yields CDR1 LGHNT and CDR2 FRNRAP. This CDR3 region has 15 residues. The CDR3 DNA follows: TGTGCTAGTGGTAGCGGACAGGAGAACACCGGGGAGCTGTTTTTT. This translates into CASGSGQENTGELFF.

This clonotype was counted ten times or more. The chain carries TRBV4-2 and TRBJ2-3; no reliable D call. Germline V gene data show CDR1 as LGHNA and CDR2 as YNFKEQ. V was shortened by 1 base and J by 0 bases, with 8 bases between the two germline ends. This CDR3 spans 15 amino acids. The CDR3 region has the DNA TGTGCCAGCAGCCAAGGAGCACTTAGCACAGATACGCAGTATTTT. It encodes CASSQGALSTDTQYF.

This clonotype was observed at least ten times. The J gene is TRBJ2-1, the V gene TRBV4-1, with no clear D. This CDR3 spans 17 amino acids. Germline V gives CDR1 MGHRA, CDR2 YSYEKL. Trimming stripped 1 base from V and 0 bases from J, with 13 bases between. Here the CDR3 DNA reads TGCGCCAGCAGCCAAGTTCTGGTCAAATCCTCCTACAATGAGCAGTTCTTC. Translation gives CASSQVLVKSSYNEQFF.

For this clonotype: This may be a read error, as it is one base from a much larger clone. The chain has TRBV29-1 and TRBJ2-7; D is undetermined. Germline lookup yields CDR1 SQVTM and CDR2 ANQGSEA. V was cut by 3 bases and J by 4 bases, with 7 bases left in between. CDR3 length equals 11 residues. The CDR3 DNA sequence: TGCAGCGTTGATCGGTGTTACGAGCAGTACTTC. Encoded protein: CSVDRCYEQYF.

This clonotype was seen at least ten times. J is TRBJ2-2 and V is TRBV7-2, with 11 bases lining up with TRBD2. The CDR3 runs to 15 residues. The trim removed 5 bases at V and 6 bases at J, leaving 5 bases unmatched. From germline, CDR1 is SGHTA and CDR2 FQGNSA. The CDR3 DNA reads TGTGCCAGCAGCCCGACTAGCGGGATTGCCGGGGAGCTGTTTTTT. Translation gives CASSPTSGIAGELFF.

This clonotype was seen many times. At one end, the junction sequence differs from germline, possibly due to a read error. In nucleotides, the CDR3 is TGCGCCAGCAGCTTGGTGCCGGGGTCCTACGAGCAGTACTTC. Its translation: CASSLVPGSYEQYF. J is TRBJ2-7 and V is TRBV7-2; TRBD2 might be the D (5 bases). Germline lookup yields CDR1 SGHTA and CDR2 FQGNSA. This CDR3 contains 14 residues.

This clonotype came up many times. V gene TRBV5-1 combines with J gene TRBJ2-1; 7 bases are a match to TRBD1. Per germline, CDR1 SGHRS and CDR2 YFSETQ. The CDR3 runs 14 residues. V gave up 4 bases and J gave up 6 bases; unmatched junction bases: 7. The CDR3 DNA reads TGCGCCAGCAGCATAGACAGGGTCCCCAATGAGCAGTTCTTC. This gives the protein CASSIDRVPNEQFF.

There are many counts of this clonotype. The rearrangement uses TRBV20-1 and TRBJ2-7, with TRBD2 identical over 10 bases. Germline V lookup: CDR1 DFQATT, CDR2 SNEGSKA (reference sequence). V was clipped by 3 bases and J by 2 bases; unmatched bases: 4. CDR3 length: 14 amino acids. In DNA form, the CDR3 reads TGCAGTGCTAGGAGCGGGAGGGCTCCCTACGAGCAGTACTTC. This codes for CSARSGRAPYEQYF.

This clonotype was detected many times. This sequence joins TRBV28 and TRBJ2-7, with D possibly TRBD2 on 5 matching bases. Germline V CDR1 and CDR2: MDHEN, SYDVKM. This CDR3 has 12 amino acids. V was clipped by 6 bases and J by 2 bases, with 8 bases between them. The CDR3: CASSQRAYEQYF. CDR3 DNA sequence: TGTGCCAGCAGCCAGAGGGCCTACGAGCAGTACTTC.

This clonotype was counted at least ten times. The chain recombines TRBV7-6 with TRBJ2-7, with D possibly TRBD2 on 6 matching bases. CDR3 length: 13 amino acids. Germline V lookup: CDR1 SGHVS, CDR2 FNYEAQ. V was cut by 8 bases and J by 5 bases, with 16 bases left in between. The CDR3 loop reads CASGGIAPHEQYF. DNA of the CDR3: TGTGCCAGCGGCGGGATCGCCCCCCACGAGCAGTACTTC.

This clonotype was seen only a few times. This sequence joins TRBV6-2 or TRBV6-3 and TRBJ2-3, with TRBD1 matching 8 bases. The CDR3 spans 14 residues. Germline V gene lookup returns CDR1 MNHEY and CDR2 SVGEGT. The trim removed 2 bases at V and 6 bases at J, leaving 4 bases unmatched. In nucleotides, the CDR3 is TGTGCCAGCAGTTACCCGGACAGGGATGATACGCAGTATTTT. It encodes CASSYPDRDDTQYF.

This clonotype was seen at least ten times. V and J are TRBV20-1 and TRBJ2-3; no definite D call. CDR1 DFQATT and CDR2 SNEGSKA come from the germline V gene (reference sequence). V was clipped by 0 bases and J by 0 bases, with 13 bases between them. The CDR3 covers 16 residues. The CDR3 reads CSARDPGRSSTDTQYF. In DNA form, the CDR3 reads TGCAGTGCTAGAGATCCCGGGCGCAGTAGCACAGATACGCAGTATTTT.

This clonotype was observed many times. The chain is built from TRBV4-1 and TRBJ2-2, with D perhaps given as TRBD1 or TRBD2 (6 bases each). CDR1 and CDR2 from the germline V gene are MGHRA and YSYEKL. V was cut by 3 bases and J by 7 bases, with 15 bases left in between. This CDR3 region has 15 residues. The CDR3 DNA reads TGCGCCAGCAGCCATATTGGGGGGCATAGCGGGGAGCTGTTTTTT. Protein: CASSHIGGHSGELFF.

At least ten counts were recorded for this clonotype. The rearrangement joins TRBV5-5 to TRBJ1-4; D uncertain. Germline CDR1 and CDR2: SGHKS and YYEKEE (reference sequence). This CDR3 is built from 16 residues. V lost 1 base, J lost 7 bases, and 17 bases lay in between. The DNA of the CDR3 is TGTGCCAGCAGCTTGAGTTTTGAGAATCGGGGTGAAAAACTGTTTTTT. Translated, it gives CASSLSFENRGEKLFF.

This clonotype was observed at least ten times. The CDR3 spells CATSDGGGSGETQYF. For the CDR3, the DNA is TGTGCCACCAGTGATGGGGGCGGGTCCGGGGAGACCCAGTACTTC. The chain combines TRBV24-1 with TRBJ2-5; D is perhaps TRBD1 (6 bases). CDR3 length: 15 residues. The V end was cut by 3 bases, the J end by 5 bases, with 15 bases between. Looked up from germline, CDR1 is KGHDR and CDR2 is SFDVKD.

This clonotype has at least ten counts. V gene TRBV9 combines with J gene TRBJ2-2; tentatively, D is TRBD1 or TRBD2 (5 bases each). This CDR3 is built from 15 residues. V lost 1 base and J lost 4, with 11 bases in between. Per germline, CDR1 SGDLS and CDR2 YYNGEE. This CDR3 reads CASSVLARGTGELFF. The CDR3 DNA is TGTGCCAGCAGCGTACTAGCTAGGGGCACCGGGGAGCTGTTTTTT. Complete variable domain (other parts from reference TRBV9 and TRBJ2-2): DSGVTQTPKHLITATGQRVTLRCSPRSGDLSVYWYQQSLDQGLQFLIQYYNGEERAKGNILERFSAQQFPDLHSELNLSSLELGDSALYFCASSVLARGTGELFFGEGSRLTVL.

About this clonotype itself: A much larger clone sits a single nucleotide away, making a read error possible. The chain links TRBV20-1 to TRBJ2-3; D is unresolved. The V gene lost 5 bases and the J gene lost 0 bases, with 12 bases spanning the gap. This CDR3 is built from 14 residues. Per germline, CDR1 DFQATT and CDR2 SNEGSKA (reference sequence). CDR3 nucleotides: TGCAGTGCTCAGAGGTGCGGAAGCACAGATACGCAGTATTTT. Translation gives CSAQRCGSTDTQYF.

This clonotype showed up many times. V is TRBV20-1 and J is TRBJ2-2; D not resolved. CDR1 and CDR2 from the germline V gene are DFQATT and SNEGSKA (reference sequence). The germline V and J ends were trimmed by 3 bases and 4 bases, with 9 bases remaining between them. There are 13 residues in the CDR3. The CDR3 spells CSASAPITGELFF. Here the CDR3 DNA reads TGCAGTGCTAGTGCTCCTATCACCGGGGAGCTGTTTTTT.

The CDR3 DNA follows: TGTGCCATCAGCCGTCTGGATACGCAGTATTTT. Encoded protein: CAISRLDTQYF. The rearrangement uses TRBV6-2 or TRBV6-3 and TRBJ2-3; no definite D call. The length of the CDR3 is 11 residues. The V gene's germline CDR1 is MNHEY and CDR2 SVGEGT. Trimming cost V 10 bases and J 6 bases, with 11 bases left between them.

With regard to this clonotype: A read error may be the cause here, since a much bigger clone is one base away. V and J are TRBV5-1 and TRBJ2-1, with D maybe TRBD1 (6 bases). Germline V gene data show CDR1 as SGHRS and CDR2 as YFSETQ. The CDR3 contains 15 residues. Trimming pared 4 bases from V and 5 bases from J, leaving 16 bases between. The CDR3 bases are TGCGCCAGCAGCCTAAAAACGGGACAAGACAATGAGCAGTTCTTC. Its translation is CASSLKTGQDNEQFF.